These 26 T cell receptor beta chains were sequenced from one sample in a study of T cell clonotyping in hematopoietic cell transplantation. Profiling relied on immunoSEQ multiplex PCR, and the TCRdb table lists in-frame clones only, not all of them. The profile covers under 7,500 clones, with 70% to 80% appearing a single time and approximately 30% taken by the ten largest. Sequencing used PBMCs, obtained 100 days after allogeneic stem cell transplant. Source of these receptors: a male patient between 45 and 60 years old who had an allogeneic stem cell transplant from an unrelated donor, so the T cells may come from the graft donor. Some clones in this sample may be carry-over from other donors' samples.

This clone was recorded only once. CDR3 coding DNA: TGTGCCAGCAGTAGGGGGGACACTTCCTACAATGAGCAGTTCTTC. Translating gives CASSRGDTSYNEQFF. The chain employs TRBV28 and TRBJ2-1; D may match TRBD1 or TRBD2 (6 bases each). CDR1 and CDR2 from the germline V gene are MDHEN and SYDVKM. The CDR3 length is 15 residues. V lost 5 bases and J 1 base, leaving 12 bases between the germline ends.

This clone was found once. This chain uses TRBV5-1 with TRBJ1-4, with TRBD1 as a possible D gene (6 bases). CDR3 length: 16 residues. Trimming left V 4 bases short and J 8 bases short, with 21 bases between. Germline loops: CDR1 SGHRS, CDR2 YFSETQ. CDR3 in amino acids: CASSPPLGAQKEKLFF. The CDR3 DNA is TGCGCCAGCAGCCCCCCCCTGGGGGCGCAAAAAGAAAAACTGTTTTTT. The variable domain in full, with the rest retrieved from reference TRBV5-1 and TRBJ1-4, is KAGVTQTPRYLIKTRGQQVTLSCSPISGHRSVSWYQQTPGQGLQFLFEYFSETQRNKGNFPGRFSGRQFSNSRSEMNVSTLELGDSALYLCASSPPLGAQKEKLFFGSGTQLSVL.

J is TRBJ2-5 and V is TRBV7-6, with D perhaps matching TRBD2 (7 bases). The end of the DNA fits TRBJ2-7 better, so the J call may be wrong. Germline assignment: CDR1 SGHVS and CDR2 FNYEAQ. The CDR3 is 16 residues long. The CDR3, as DNA: TGTGCCAGCAGCTTAGAGAGGGGGGGTTCCACCTACGAGCAGTACTTC. Translating it yields CASSLERGGSTYEQYF.

The rearrangement uses TRBV30 and TRBJ2-7; perhaps TRBD2 as D (6 bases). This CDR3 contains 14 residues. The germline V gene has CDR1 GTSNPN and CDR2 SVGIG (reference sequence). The ends were cut back, 0 bases at V and 3 bases at J, with 12 bases in the middle. The CDR3 here is CAWSVGGSFYEQYF. The CDR3 region has the DNA TGTGCCTGGAGTGTGGGGGGTTCGTTCTACGAGCAGTACTTC. Filled out from reference TRBV30 and TRBJ2-7, the complete variable domain reads SQTIHQWPATLVQPVGSPLSLECTVEGTSNPNLYWYRQAAGRGLQLLFYSVGIGQISSEVPQNLSASRPQDRQFILSSKKLLLSDSGFYLCAWSVGGSFYEQYFGPGTRLTVT.

The CDR3 spells CASSYSTGVNTEAFF. For the CDR3, the DNA is TGCGCCAGCAGCTACTCTACAGGGGTGAACACTGAAGCTTTCTTT. The chain carries TRBV5-1 and TRBJ1-1; 7 nucleotides line up with TRBD1. In germline, CDR1 is SGHRS, CDR2 YFSETQ. J gave up 0 bases and V 3 bases, and 5 bases lay outside the gene matches. The CDR3 is made up of 15 amino acids.

The J gene is TRBJ1-2, the V gene TRBV6-5, with 8 nucleotides matching TRBD1. J lost 4 bases, V lost 4 bases, and 5 bases had no gene match. Per the germline V gene, CDR1 is MNHEY and CDR2 is SVGAGI. CDR3 length: 14 amino acids. This CDR3 reads CASSSADRGYGYTF. CDR3 nucleotides: TGTGCCAGCAGTTCCGCCGACAGGGGCTATGGCTACACCTTC.

The chain has TRBV6-6 and TRBJ1-3, with 7 positions matching TRBD1. Germline loops: CDR1 MNHNY, CDR2 SVGAGI (reference sequence). The CDR3 contains 15 residues. The J segment lost 2 bases and the V segment lost 2 bases, leaving 3 bases of the junction unmatched. The CDR3 sequence: CASSYDQGAGNTIYF. The CDR3 DNA is TGTGCCAGCAGTTACGACCAGGGGGCTGGAAACACCATATATTTT.

V gene TRBV14 combines with J gene TRBJ1-2; D is perhaps TRBD1 (5 bases). Deletions cut 3 bases from V and 4 bases from J, with 9 bases between. The CDR3 spans 13 residues. Germline values: CDR1 SGHDN, CDR2 FVKESK. The CDR3 DNA reads as TGTGCCAGCAGCCAGGACACCATCTATGGCTACACCTTC. Translated, it gives CASSQDTIYGYTF. The full variable domain, its missing parts supplied by reference TRBV14 and TRBJ1-2, is EAGVTQFPSHSVIEKGQTVTLRCDPISGHDNLYWYRRVMGKEIKFLLHFVKESKQDESGMPNNRFLAERTGGTYSTLKVQPAELEDSGVYFCASSQDTIYGYTFGSGTRLTVV.

This sequence joins TRBV5-1 and TRBJ2-7; the D gene is possibly TRBD2 (5 bases). Germline loops: CDR1 SGHRS, CDR2 YFSETQ. V shed 0 bases and J shed 0 bases, with 7 bases lying between them. CDR3 length equals 14 residues. The CDR3 region is CASSLAGNSYEQYF. Written as DNA, the CDR3 is TGCGCCAGCAGCTTGGCGGGGAACTCCTACGAGCAGTACTTC.

Of note for this clone: Germline and junction disagree at one end, which may indicate a read error. The chain employs TRBV10-3 and TRBJ1-1, with TRBD1 matching 9 bases. The CDR3 is made up of 16 amino acids. Germline assignment: CDR1 ENHRY and CDR2 SYGVKD. CDR3 coding DNA: TGTGCCAGCAGTGAGAAGCCCTACAGGGGGCGCGGGGAAGCTTTCTTT. Translation: CASSEKPYRGRGEAFF.

This clone was counted between two and nine times. The chain uses TRBV30 and TRBJ1-2; D unresolved. Germline V gene sequence: CDR1 GTSNPN, CDR2 SVGIG (reference sequence). Deletions cut 4 bases from V and 7 bases from J, with 10 bases between. This CDR3 spans 11 amino acids. CDR3 sequence reads: CAWNVGGGYTF. CDR3 DNA: TGTGCCTGGAACGTGGGAGGTGGCTACACCTTC.

The chain couples TRBV5-1 to TRBJ1-3; D uncertain. The CDR3 covers 13 residues. CDR1 and CDR2 from the germline V gene are SGHRS and YFSETQ. V dropped 2 bases and J dropped 4 bases, with 7 bases sitting between them. The CDR3 region is CASSFGRGNTIYF. CDR3 nucleotides: TGCGCCAGCAGCTTTGGCAGAGGAAACACCATATATTTT.

This chain uses TRBV6-5 with TRBJ1-2, with D hard to call. This CDR3 contains 14 residues. Germline CDR1 and CDR2: MNHEY and SVGAGI. Trimming removed 6 bases from V and 0 bases from J, with 11 bases in between. This chain's CDR3 is CASSGREANYGYTF. CDR3 nucleotide sequence: TGTGCCAGCAGCGGTAGGGAAGCTAACTATGGCTACACCTTC.

The rearrangement uses TRBV9 and TRBJ2-6, with 9 bases identical to TRBD1. V was pared by 2 bases and J by 0 bases, with 9 bases of the junction left unmatched. The germline CDR1 and CDR2 sequences are SGDLS and YYNGEE. This CDR3 region has 19 residues. This chain's CDR3 is CASSVLPGQGTSGANVLTF. As DNA, the CDR3 is TGTGCCAGCAGCGTCCTCCCGGGACAGGGCACCTCTGGGGCCAACGTCCTGACTTTC.

V usage is TRBV27 and J usage is TRBJ1-1; D is unclear. Germline CDR1 and CDR2: MNHEY and SMNVEV (reference sequence). V lost 7 bases and J lost 10, with 13 bases in between. The CDR3 has 11 residues. CDR3 residues: CASTGVNGAFF. DNA for the CDR3: TGTGCCAGCACTGGGGTAAACGGAGCTTTCTTT.

The chain recombines TRBV5-4 with TRBJ1-4; no definite D call. Trimming took off 0 bases at V and 6 bases at J, with 9 bases between the two ends. CDR1 is SGHNT, CDR2 YYREEE, per germline (reference sequence). The CDR3 has 14 amino acids. CDR3 nucleotides: TGTGCCAGCAGCTTGGGAGGTCAGGATGAAAAACTGTTTTTT. Its protein is CASSLGGQDEKLFF.

The V call is TRBV29-1, the J call TRBJ1-2, with TRBD1 matching over 7 bases. The length of the CDR3 is 16 residues. Germline V gives CDR1 SQVTM, CDR2 ANQGSEA. V shed 2 bases, J shed 0 bases, and the junction held 9 bases outside the gene matches. Here the CDR3 reads CSVESTTGRANYGYTF. The CDR3 DNA follows: TGCAGCGTTGAATCCACGACAGGGCGAGCTAACTATGGCTACACCTTC.

The chain links TRBV6-5 to TRBJ1-2; the match to TRBD1 covers 7 bases. V was clipped by 5 bases and J by 0 bases; unmatched bases: 3. The CDR3 is 14 amino acids. Germline V gives CDR1 MNHEY, CDR2 SVGAGI. Here the CDR3 DNA reads TGTGCCAGCAGTCCCGGGACAGCTAACTATGGCTACACCTTC. Protein sequence: CASSPGTANYGYTF.

This clone was observed a few times. The chain couples TRBV5-1 to TRBJ2-5; TRBD2 aligns across 13 bases. The CDR3 is 16 residues long. V lost 4 bases to trimming and J lost 2 bases; unmatched junction nucleotides: 5. The germline gives CDR1 SGHRS, CDR2 YFSETQ. The CDR3 reads CASSPGLAGRQETQYF. The CDR3, as DNA: TGCGCCAGCAGCCCGGGACTAGCGGGGAGACAAGAGACCCAGTACTTC.

V gene TRBV6-5 combines with J gene TRBJ1-5, with unresolved D. CDR3 length: 13 residues. Trimming left V 6 bases short and J 3 bases short, with 9 bases between. Germline values: CDR1 MNHEY, CDR2 SVGAGI. The CDR3 region has the DNA TGTGCCAGCAGGGAAACTAACAATCAGCCCCAGCATTTT. Protein: CASRETNNQPQHF.

V is TRBV27 and J is TRBJ1-5; D call uncertain. V was shortened by 3 bases and J by 2 bases, with 8 bases between the two germline ends. The CDR3 loop spans 14 amino acids. Germline values: CDR1 MNHEY, CDR2 SMNVEV (reference sequence). Here the CDR3 reads CASSLGKGNQPQHF. The CDR3, as DNA: TGTGCCAGCAGTTTGGGGAAAGGCAATCAGCCCCAGCATTTT.

The chain couples TRBV19 to TRBJ2-7; 7 bases are a match to TRBD1. This CDR3 has 15 residues. CDR1 is LNHDA and CDR2 is SQIVND in the germline V gene (reference sequence). The V and J ends lost 6 bases and 4 bases, in that order; junction bases with no gene match: 12. The CDR3 DNA reads as TGTGCCAGTAGCTCCGGGACAGCGAGAACTTACGAGCAGTACTTC. The encoded protein is CASSSGTARTYEQYF.

This clone was observed a handful of times. The chain has TRBV2 and TRBJ2-5; tentative D call: TRBD2 (5 bases). V was cut by 3 bases and J by 1 base, with 12 bases left in between. CDR1 and CDR2 from the germline V gene are SNHLY and FYNNEI. There are 15 residues in the CDR3. The CDR3 spells CASSDRQRLQETQYF. The CDR3 DNA reads as TGTGCCAGCAGTGATCGGCAGCGGCTCCAAGAGACCCAGTACTTC.

V and J are TRBV29-1 and TRBJ2-6; maybe TRBD1 (6 bases). Looked up from germline, CDR1 is SQVTM and CDR2 is ANQGSEA. This CDR3 region has 13 residues. V was clipped by 8 bases and J by 2 bases, with 10 bases between them. CDR3 protein: CSIRGAGANVLTF. CDR3 sequence (DNA): TGCAGCATCAGGGGTGCTGGGGCCAACGTCCTGACTTTC.

The chain combines TRBV5-3 with TRBJ1-5; no clear D. Being an ORF, TRBV5-3 has a function that is uncertain. V was trimmed by 8 bases and J by 4 bases, leaving 10 bases between them. The CDR3 covers 12 residues. This chain's CDR3 is CASTLRNQPQHF. Here the CDR3 DNA reads TGTGCCAGCACCCTTCGTAATCAGCCCCAGCATTTT.

The V gene is TRBV5-1, the J gene TRBJ1-2; D gene uncertain. CDR1 is SGHRS, CDR2 YFSETQ, per germline. This CDR3 spans 13 amino acids. The V gene lost 4 bases and the J gene lost 4 bases, with 11 bases spanning the gap. The CDR3 DNA reads as TGCGCCAGCAGCATAAGGGAGGGCTATGGCTACACCTTC. This codes for CASSIREGYGYTF.